The text below deals with one T cell receptor (beta chain). Its target is unknown. The CDR3 has 15 amino acids. Unmatched junction bases numbered 10, after V lost 7 bases and J lost 10 bases. Germline loops: CDR1 MNHEY, CDR2 SVGEGT. The data belong to a study of T-cell memory formation after mild COVID-19. The wider study: Across donors, TCR clusters were largely donor specific. Study-wide results and limits: Researchers could not confirm that second-wave clones peaking on day 37 targeted SARS-CoV-2. CD4+ contracting clones were mainly CM and EM; CD8+ ones, EMRA.

TCRdb independently ran MiXCR on the 5' RACE reads; one entry per CDR3 protein. Here the sample spans 400,000 to 500,000 distinct CDR3 sequences, around 18% being singletons. The sequencing sample was made of PBMCs or a T cell subset sorted from them (not recorded which). The clonotype was recovered from an adult woman who had mild COVID-19 (a few samples of this study predate the infection). Cell type and time point are not known. The rearrangement joins TRBV6-2 or TRBV6-3 to TRBJ2-1; TRBD2 matches at 13 bases. Written as DNA, the CDR3 is TGTGCCAGCAAGATTGGACTAGCGGGAGTCGGGGAGCAGTTCTTC. This gives the protein CASKIGLAGVGEQFF.